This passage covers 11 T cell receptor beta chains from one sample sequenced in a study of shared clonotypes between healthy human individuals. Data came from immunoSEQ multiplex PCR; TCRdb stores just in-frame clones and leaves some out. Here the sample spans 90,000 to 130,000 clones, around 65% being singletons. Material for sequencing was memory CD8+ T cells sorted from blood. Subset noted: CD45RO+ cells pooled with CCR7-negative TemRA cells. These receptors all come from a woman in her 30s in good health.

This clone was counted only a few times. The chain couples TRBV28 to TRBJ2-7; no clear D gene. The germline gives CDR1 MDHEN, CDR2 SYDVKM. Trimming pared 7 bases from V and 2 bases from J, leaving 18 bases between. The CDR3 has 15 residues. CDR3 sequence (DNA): TGTGCCAGCAATCGCTTACACACCTTCCCCTACGAGCAGTACTTC. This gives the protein CASNRLHTFPYEQYF.

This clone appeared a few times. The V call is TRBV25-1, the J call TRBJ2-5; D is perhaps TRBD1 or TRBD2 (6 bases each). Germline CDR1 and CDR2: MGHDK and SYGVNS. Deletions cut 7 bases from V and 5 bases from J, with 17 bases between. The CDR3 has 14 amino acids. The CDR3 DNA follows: TGTGCCAGCACCTCTTCTGGGGGGCGGGAGACCCAGTACTTC. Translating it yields CASTSSGGRETQYF.

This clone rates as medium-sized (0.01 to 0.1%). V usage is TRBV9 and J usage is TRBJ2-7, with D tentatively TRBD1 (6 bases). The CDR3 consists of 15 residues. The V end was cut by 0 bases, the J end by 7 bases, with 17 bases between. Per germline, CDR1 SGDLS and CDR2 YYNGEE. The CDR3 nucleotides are TGTGCCAGCAGCGTAGTGACAGGTAGTCTGGGGGAGCAGTACTTC. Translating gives CASSVVTGSLGEQYF.

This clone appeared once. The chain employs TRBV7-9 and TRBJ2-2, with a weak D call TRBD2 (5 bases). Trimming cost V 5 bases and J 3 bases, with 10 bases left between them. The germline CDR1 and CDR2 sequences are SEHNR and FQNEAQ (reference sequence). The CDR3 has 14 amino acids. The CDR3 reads CASSQRAYTGELFF. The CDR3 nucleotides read TGTGCCAGCAGCCAGAGGGCATACACCGGGGAGCTGTTTTTT.

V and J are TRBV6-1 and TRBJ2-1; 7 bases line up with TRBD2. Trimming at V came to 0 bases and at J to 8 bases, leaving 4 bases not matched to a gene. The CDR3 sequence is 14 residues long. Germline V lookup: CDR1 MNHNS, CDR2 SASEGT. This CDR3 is CASSEAVGGYEQFF. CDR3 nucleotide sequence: TGTGCCAGCAGTGAAGCAGTCGGGGGGTATGAGCAGTTCTTC.

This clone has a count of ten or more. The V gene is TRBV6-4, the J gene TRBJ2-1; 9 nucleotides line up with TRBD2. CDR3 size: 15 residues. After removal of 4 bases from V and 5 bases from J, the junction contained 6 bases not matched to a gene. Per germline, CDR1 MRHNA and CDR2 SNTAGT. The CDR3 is CASSGTSEGHNEQFF. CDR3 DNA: TGTGCCAGCAGTGGGACTAGCGAGGGCCACAATGAGCAGTTCTTC.

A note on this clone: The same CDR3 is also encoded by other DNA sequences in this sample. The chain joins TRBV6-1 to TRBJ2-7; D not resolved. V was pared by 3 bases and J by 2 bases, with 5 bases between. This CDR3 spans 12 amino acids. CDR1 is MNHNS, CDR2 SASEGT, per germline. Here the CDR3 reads CASSDGPYEQYF. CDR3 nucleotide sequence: TGTGCCAGCAGTGATGGACCCTACGAGCAGTACTTC.

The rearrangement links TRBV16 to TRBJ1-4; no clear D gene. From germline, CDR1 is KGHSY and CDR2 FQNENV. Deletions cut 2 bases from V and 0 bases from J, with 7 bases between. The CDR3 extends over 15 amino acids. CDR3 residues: CASSQRRATNEKLFF. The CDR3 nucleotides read TGTGCCAGCAGCCAACGTCGGGCAACTAATGAAAAACTGTTTTTT.

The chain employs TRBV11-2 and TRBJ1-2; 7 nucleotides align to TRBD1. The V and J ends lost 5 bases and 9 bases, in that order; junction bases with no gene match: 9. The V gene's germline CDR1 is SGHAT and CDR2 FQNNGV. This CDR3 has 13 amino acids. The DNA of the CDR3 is TGTGCCAGCAGCCCACGACAGGGTCTGAGCTACACCTTC. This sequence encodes CASSPRQGLSYTF.

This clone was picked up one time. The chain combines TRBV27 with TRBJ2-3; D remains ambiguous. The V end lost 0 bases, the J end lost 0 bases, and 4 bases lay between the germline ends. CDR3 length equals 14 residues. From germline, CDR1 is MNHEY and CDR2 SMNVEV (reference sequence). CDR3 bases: TGTGCCAGCAGTTTATCGACTAGCACAGATACGCAGTATTTT. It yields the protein CASSLSTSTDTQYF.

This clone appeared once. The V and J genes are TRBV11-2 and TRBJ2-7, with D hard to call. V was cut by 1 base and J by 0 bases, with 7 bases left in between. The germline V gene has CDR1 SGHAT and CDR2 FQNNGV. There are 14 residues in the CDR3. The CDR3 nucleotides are TGTGCCAGCAGCTTAGGGGGAAACTCCTACGAGCAGTACTTC. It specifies CASSLGGNSYEQYF.